This T cell receptor beta chain was retrieved from a study of shared clonotypes between healthy human individuals. Libraries were prepared by immunoSEQ multiplex PCR; TCRdb keeps only in-frame clonotypes and omits some of them. Of a few million clones detected, approximately 93% appear once; the ten largest clones hold around 0.4%. The CDR3 is 15 amino acids. V was trimmed by 2 bases and J by 8 bases, leaving 16 bases between them. Germline CDR1 and CDR2: SGHTA and FQGTGA. Sequencing was done on a sample of naive CD4+ T cells from PBMCs. Subset of the sample: CD45RA+ positively selected. V and J are TRBV7-3 and TRBJ2-1, with a possible D match to TRBD2 (6 bases). This sequence was found in a man aged 18 to 29 in good health. Some clones in this sample may be carry-over from other donors' samples. The CDR3 DNA reads TGTGCCAGCAGCTTAGTAGCGGCCACTTGGGATGAGCAGTTCTTC. It encodes CASSLVAATWDEQFF. The full variable domain, with the rest looked up from reference TRBV7-3 and TRBJ2-1, is GAGVSQTPSNKVTEKGKYVELRCDPISGHTALYWYRQSLGQGPEFLIYFQGTGAADDSGLPNDRFFAVRPEGSVSTLKIQRTERGDSAVYLCASSLVAATWDEQFFGPGTRLTVL.